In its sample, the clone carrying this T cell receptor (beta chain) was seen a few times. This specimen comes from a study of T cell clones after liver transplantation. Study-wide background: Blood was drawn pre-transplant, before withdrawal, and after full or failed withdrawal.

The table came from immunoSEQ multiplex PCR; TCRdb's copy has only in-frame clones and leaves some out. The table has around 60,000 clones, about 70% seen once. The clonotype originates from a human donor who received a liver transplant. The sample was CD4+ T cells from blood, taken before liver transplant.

This CDR3 reads CASSEQTGGLSPLHF. CDR3 coding DNA: TGCGCCAGCAGTGAGCAGACAGGGGGTCTATCACCCCTCCACTTT. The chain combines TRBV10-1 with TRBJ1-6; TRBD1 matches at 9 bases. Germline CDR1 is WNHNN and CDR2 is SYGVQD (reference sequence). The junction had 6 bases not matched to a gene; V was cut back by 2 bases and J by 10 bases. This CDR3 spans 15 amino acids.